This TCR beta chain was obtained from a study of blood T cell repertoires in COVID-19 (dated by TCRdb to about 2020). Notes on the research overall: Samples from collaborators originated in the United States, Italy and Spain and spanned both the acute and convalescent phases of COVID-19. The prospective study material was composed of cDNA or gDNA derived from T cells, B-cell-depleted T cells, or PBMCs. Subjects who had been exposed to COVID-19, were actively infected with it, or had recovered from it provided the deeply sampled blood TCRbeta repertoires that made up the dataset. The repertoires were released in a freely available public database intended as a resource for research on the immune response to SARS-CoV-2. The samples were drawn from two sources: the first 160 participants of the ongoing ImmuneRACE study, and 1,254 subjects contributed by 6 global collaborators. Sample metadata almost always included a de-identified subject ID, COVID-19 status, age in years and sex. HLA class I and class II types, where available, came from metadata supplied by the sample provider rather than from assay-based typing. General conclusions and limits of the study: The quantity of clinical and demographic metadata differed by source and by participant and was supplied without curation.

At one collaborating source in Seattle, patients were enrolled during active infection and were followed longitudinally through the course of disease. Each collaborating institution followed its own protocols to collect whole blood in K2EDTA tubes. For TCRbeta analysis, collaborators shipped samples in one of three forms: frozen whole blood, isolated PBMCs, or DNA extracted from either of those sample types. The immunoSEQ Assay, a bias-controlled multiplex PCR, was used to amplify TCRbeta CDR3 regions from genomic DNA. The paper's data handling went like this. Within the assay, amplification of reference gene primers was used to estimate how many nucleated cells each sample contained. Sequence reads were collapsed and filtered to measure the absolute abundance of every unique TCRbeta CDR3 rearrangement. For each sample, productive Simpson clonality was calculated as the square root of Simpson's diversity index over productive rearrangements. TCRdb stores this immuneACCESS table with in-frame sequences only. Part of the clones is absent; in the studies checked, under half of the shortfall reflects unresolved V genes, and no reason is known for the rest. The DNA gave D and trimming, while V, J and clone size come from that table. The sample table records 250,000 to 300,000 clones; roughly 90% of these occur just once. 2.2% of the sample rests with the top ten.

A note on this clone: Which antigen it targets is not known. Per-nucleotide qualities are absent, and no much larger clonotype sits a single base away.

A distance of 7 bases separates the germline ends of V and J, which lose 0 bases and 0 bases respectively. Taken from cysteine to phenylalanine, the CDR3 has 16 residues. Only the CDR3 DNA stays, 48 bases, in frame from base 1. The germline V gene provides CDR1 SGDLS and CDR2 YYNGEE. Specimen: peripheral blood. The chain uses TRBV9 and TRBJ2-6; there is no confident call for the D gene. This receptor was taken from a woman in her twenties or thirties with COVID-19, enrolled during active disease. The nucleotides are TGTGCCAGCAGCGTAGGGCGGAGCTCTGGGGCCAACGTCCTGACTTTC. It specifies CASSVGRSSGANVLTF.